The 21 T cell receptor beta chains below all came from one sample that was sequenced in a study of CD8+ T cells in alopecia areata. Combined cutaneous lymph node cells underwent sorting by CD4, CD8alpha, NKG2D, NKG2ACE and additional markers. Sequencing used cDNA as its template, made by extracting RNA and reverse transcribing it. The assay was immunoSEQ multiplex PCR, and TCRdb's table has in-frame clones only and misses some. This sample has 250,000 or so clones and no singletons, with about 1.1% in the ten largest. Sequencing was done on a sample of CD4+ T cells sorted from a lymph node. These receptors were obtained from a C3H/HeJ mouse with alopecia areata. MHC haplotype: H2-k.

Of note for this clone: Gene labels here are mouse ones. The CDR3 region is CASGEAGTGPGQLYF. Incomplete CDR3 DNA: TGTGCCAGCGGTGAAGCCGGGACAGGGCCCGGG. V gene TRBV13-2 combines with J gene TRBJ2-2; 9 positions agree with TRBD1. The read finishes 4 residues shy of the CDR3 end, and the germline J gene is used to complete it. J was trimmed by 6 bases and V by 2 bases; bases with no gene match: 5. The V gene's germline CDR1 is NNHNN and CDR2 SYGAGS (reference sequence). This CDR3 is 15 amino acids long.

This clone was recorded a few times. All gene names here are mouse names. With the read ending 4 residues before the CDR3 end, the germline J gene is used to fill in that end. This rearrangement joins TRBV5 to TRBJ2-7, with D possibly matching TRBD1 (6 bases). This CDR3 has 15 residues. CDR1 and CDR2 (germline): LGHNA, YNLKQL (reference sequence). Trimming left V 0 bases short and J 3 bases short, with 12 bases between. CDR3 protein: CASSQDARGGYEQYF. The covered CDR3 bases are TGTGCCAGCAGCCAAGATGCCAGGGGCGGCTAT.

This clone was observed a few times. Genes and germline come from the mouse. The read terminates 4 residues ahead of where the CDR3 ends, so the germline J gene completes it. This chain links TRBV13-3 with TRBJ2-1; 10 bases fit TRBD2. Germline trimming cut 4 bases from V and 6 bases from J; bases unmatched to any gene: 4. This CDR3 region has 14 residues. CDR1 and CDR2 from the germline V gene are NNHDY and SYVADS. CDR3 loop: CASSLTGGIAEQFF. The DNA read from the CDR3 is TGTGCCAGCAGTTTGACTGGGGGGATTGCT.

This clone was seen only a few times. Genes and germline come from the mouse. The CDR3 extends 3 residues past the end of the read, so its final part is completed from the germline J gene. The sample has other DNA sequences that encode this CDR3 too. The genes are TRBV1 and TRBJ1-6, with 7 bases lining up with TRBD1. TRBJ1-6 is filed as an ORF, its function uncertain. Germline V gene data show CDR1 as NSQYPW and CDR2 as LRSPGD (reference sequence). CDR3 length: 16 residues. V lost 2 bases to trimming and J lost 1 base; unmatched junction nucleotides: 2. This CDR3 is CTCSARQGSYNSPLYF. CDR3 bases read: TGCACCTGCAGTGCACGACAGGGATCCTATAATTCGCCC.

This clone has a handful of counts. The gene names given are mouse names. Sequencing ends 4 residues short of the CDR3 end; the germline J gene provides the rest. The chain combines TRBV5 with TRBJ1-2; tentative D call: TRBD1 (5 bases). Germline V gene sequence: CDR1 LGHNA, CDR2 YNLKQL (reference sequence). This CDR3 comprises 14 residues. Between the trimmed V and J ends, which lost 0 bases and 4 bases, there was a span of 9 bases. The sequenced part of the CDR3 DNA is TGTGCCAGCAGCCAAGACAGGGCGGGCTCC. This translates into CASSQDRAGS. The CDR3 reads in full as CASSQDRAGSDYTF.

Comments on this clone: Gene names and germline refer to mouse. The CDR3 extends 4 residues past the end of the read, so its final part is completed from the germline J gene. The chain recombines TRBV19 with TRBJ1-2, with 10 nucleotides matching TRBD1. After removal of 6 bases from V and 4 bases from J, the junction contained 3 bases not matched to a gene. The CDR3 covers 13 residues. CDR1 is FNHDT and CDR2 is SITEND in the germline V gene (reference sequence). The CDR3 bases that were read are TGTGCCAGCACCCGACAGGGGGCCTCC. Amino acid sequence: CASTRQGAS. The full CDR3 protein is CASTRQGASDYTF.

In its sample, this clone was seen a few times. All gene names here are mouse names. The same CDR3 can be traced to other DNA sequences in this sample. The CDR3 here is CASSIAGGTEVFF. The part of the CDR3 DNA that was read is TGTGCCAGCAGTATTGCAGGGGGCACA. V usage is TRBV19 and J usage is TRBJ1-1; 7 nucleotides align to TRBD1. Read coverage stops 4 residues before the CDR3 terminus; the germline J gene supplies the remainder. The CDR3 has 13 amino acids. V shed 2 bases, J shed 4 bases, and the junction held 2 bases outside the gene matches. The germline CDR1 and CDR2 sequences are FNHDT and SITEND (reference sequence). Variable domain in full (rest from reference TRBV19 and TRBJ1-1): GGIITQTPKFLIGQEGQKLTLKCQQNFNHDTMYWYRQDSGKGLRLIYYSITENDLQKGDLSEGYDASREKKSSFSLTVTSAQKNEMAVFLCASSIAGGTEVFFGKGTRLTVV.

As to this clone: Mouse names are used for the genes. The CDR3 end falls 4 residues outside the read, so it is completed with the germline J gene. The V gene is TRBV31, the J gene TRBJ2-2; 7 bases align to TRBD2. The CDR3 runs to 14 residues. V trimming: 2 bases; J trimming: 2 bases; junction bases outside the gene matches: 2. CDR1 and CDR2 from the germline V gene are GKSSPN and SITVG. The CDR3 bases that were read are TGTGCCTGGAGTGGGGGGGTGAACACCGGG. This sequence encodes CAWSGGVNTG. The whole CDR3 is CAWSGGVNTGQLYF.

This clone has more than one count but fewer than ten. Gene names are mouse gene names. The read ends 3 residues early relative to the CDR3; the germline J gene fills the gap. The chain carries TRBV1 and TRBJ1-6; perhaps TRBD1 as D (6 bases). TRBJ1-6 is an ORF for which the function is uncertain. In germline, CDR1 is NSQYPW, CDR2 LRSPGD (reference sequence). Deletions cut 4 bases from V and 2 bases from J, with 9 bases between. CDR3 length: 15 amino acids. CDR3 loop: CTCSDRDTYNSPLYF. CDR3 DNA, as far as it was read: TGCACCTGCAGTGACCGGGACACCTATAATTCGCCC.

In its sample, this clone was seen a few times. Genes here carry mouse names. The CDR3 end lies 4 residues beyond the end of the read and is filled in from the germline J gene. The V and J genes are TRBV5 and TRBJ2-5; maybe TRBD2 (5 bases). Germline CDR1 is LGHNA and CDR2 is YNLKQL (reference sequence). This CDR3 region has 13 residues. The DNA read from the CDR3 is TGTGCCAGCAGCCAAGTCTGGGAAGAC. It specifies CASSQVWED. In full, the CDR3 reads CASSQVWEDTQYF.

This clone was counted between two and nine times. The listed genes are named as in mouse. The CDR3 goes on 4 residues after the read ends, and that part is filled in from the germline J gene. The chain joins TRBV1 to TRBJ1-1; 7 nucleotides agree with TRBD1. The CDR3 consists of 13 residues. Germline loops: CDR1 NSQYPW, CDR2 LRSPGD (reference sequence). The CDR3 DNA, read in part, is TGCACCTGCAGTGCAGATCAGGGGGCA. As protein: CTCSADQGA. The full CDR3 sequence reads CTCSADQGAEVFF. The full variable domain, with the rest looked up from reference TRBV1 and TRBJ1-1, is VTLLEQNPRWRLVPRGQAVNLRCILKNSQYPWMSWYQQDLQKQLQWLFTLRSPGDKEVKSLPGADYLATRVTDTELRLQVANMSQGRTLYCTCSADQGAEVFFGKGTRLTVV.

Concerning this clone itself: The gene symbols are mouse symbols. With the read ending 4 residues before the CDR3 end, the germline J gene is used to fill in that end. This chain joins TRBV31 and TRBJ2-3, with 7 bases lining up with TRBD2. CDR1 is GKSSPN, CDR2 SITVG, per germline. Trimming cost V 4 bases and J 3 bases; bases outside gene matches: 4. The CDR3 has 13 residues. The CDR3 protein is CAWKLGMAETLYF. CDR3 bases read: TGTGCCTGGAAACTGGGGATGGCAGAA.

This clone was detected ten times or more. Each gene name is a mouse one. Read sequence stops 4 residues before the CDR3 end, and the germline J gene provides the missing end. The rearrangement links TRBV17 to TRBJ2-3; the D gene is possibly TRBD2 (7 bases). Trimming took off 2 bases at V and 3 bases at J, with 9 bases between the two ends. The CDR3 covers 14 residues. Germline CDR1 MNHDT, CDR2 YYDKIL. The CDR3 DNA, read in part, is TGTGCTAGCAGTAGATGGGGGGCGGCAGAA. It is translated as CASSRWGAAE. The CDR3, in full, reads CASSRWGAAETLYF.

As for this clone: The listed genes are named as in mouse. The DNA ends 4 residues before the CDR3 does, and the rest of the CDR3 is filled in from the germline J gene. The rearrangement links TRBV5 to TRBJ1-1; 7 bases match TRBD1. The germline V gene has CDR1 LGHNA and CDR2 YNLKQL (reference sequence). V lost 4 bases, J lost 4 bases, and 6 bases stayed unmatched. This CDR3 contains 14 residues. Here the CDR3 reads CASSLDRVGTEVFF. The DNA read from the CDR3 is TGTGCCAGCAGCCTCGACAGGGTTGGCACA.

Notes on this clone: The genes are named according to mouse. The read terminates 4 residues ahead of where the CDR3 ends, so the germline J gene completes it. The rearrangement links TRBV14 to TRBJ2-2; 11 nucleotides agree with TRBD2. Unmatched junction bases numbered 4, after V lost 0 bases and J lost 3 bases. Germline values: CDR1 SGHDT, CDR2 FRDEAV. CDR3 size: 17 residues. The CDR3 bases that were read are TGTGCCAGCAGTTTCTACTGGGGGGGCGCGGACACCGGG. This translates into CASSFYWGGADTG. The whole CDR3 protein is CASSFYWGGADTGQLYF.

This clone was seen only a few times. Gene and germline names: mouse. The read terminates 4 residues before the CDR3 end, so the remaining end is supplied by the germline J gene. V gene TRBV13-3 combines with J gene TRBJ2-2; D ambiguous. The CDR3 has 14 residues. The germline CDR1 and CDR2 sequences are NNHDY and SYVADS. With 0 bases removed from V and 4 bases from J, the gap between germline ends came to 7 bases. The sequenced part of the CDR3 DNA is TGTGCCAGCAGTGATGCTTTGGGCACCGGG. Translation: CASSDALGTG. The full CDR3 protein is CASSDALGTGQLYF.

On this clone itself: Genes and germline are mouse. The read ends 4 residues early relative to the CDR3; the germline J gene fills the gap. This chain connects TRBV17 to TRBJ2-7; TRBD2 matches at 9 bases. The CDR3 loop spans 14 amino acids. Per germline, CDR1 MNHDT and CDR2 YYDKIL. Partial CDR3 DNA: TGTGCTAGCAGTAGCGGACTGGGGAGTTAT. Translated: CASSSGLGSY. The CDR3, in full, reads CASSSGLGSYEQYF.

Note on this clone: Gene names denote mouse genes. The read finishes 4 residues shy of the CDR3 end, and the germline J gene is used to complete it. The rearrangement uses TRBV12-1 and TRBJ2-5; 9 positions match TRBD1. This CDR3 contains 15 residues. Germline CDR1 is SGHSN and CDR2 is HYEKVE. This CDR3 is CASSLTGGDEDTQYF. The covered CDR3 bases are TGTGCCAGCTCTCTCACAGGGGGCGACGAGGAC.

With respect to this clone: Gene names and germline match the mouse. With the read ending 4 residues before the CDR3 end, the germline J gene is used to fill in that end. The J gene is TRBJ2-1, the V gene TRBV13-2; D is possibly TRBD1 (7 bases). Germline V gives CDR1 NNHNN, CDR2 SYGAGS (reference sequence). This CDR3 region has 15 residues. The CDR3 bases that were read are TGTGCCAGCGGTGATGCGAGGGGGCGCGGGGCT. It specifies CASGDARGRGA. The full CDR3 reads CASGDARGRGAEQFF.

There are a few counts of this clone. The gene names given are mouse names. The CDR3 end is not reached by the read, which stops 4 residues before it; the germline J gene fills it in. The V gene is TRBV19, the J gene TRBJ2-4; D unresolved. CDR3 length: 13 residues. Germline V gene lookup returns CDR1 FNHDT and CDR2 SITEND (reference sequence). The CDR3 loop is CASSIQVPNTLYF. The CDR3 DNA, read in part, is TGTGCCAGCAGTATACAGGTCCCAAAC.

This clone has more than one count but fewer than ten. Gene names are mouse gene names. With the read ending 4 residues before the CDR3 end, the germline J gene is used to fill in that end. The chain has TRBV1 and TRBJ2-2; TRBD2 is a possible D gene (7 bases). There are 18 residues in the CDR3. V was shortened by 0 bases and J by 1 base, with 15 bases between the two germline ends. CDR1 is NSQYPW and CDR2 is LRSPGD in the germline V gene (reference sequence). The covered CDR3 bases are TGCACCTGCAGTGCAGAGGGGCCTGGGGGCCTAAACACCGGG. It codes for CTCSAEGPGGLNTG. The entire CDR3 is CTCSAEGPGGLNTGQLYF.